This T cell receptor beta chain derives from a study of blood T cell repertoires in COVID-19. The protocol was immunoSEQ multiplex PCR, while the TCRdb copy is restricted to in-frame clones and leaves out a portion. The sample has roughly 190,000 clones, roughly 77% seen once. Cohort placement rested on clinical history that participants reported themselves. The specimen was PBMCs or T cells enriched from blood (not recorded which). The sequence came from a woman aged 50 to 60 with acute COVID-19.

The CDR3, as DNA: TGTGCCAGCCGCGTAGGGGCTGGAAACACCATATATTTT. It specifies CASRVGAGNTIYF. The chain couples TRBV25-1 to TRBJ1-3; D possibly corresponds to TRBD1 (5 bases). CDR1 is MGHDK and CDR2 is SYGVNS in the germline V gene. The V gene lost 8 bases and the J gene lost 2 bases, with 10 bases spanning the gap. This CDR3 region has 13 residues.